This passage covers 32 T cell receptor beta chains from one sample sequenced in a study of cytomegalovirus exposure and HLA in healthy donors. The PCR employed 60 Vbeta primers together with 13 Jbeta primers. Assay used: immunoSEQ multiplex PCR; TCRdb lists only in-frame clones, some missing. Among tens of thousands of clones listed, roughly 70% were seen once. Source material: PBMCs. Receptors were obtained from a woman between 45 and 60 years old in good health and CMV-seropositive.

The genes are TRBV30 and TRBJ2-1; D remains ambiguous. Germline V gene data show CDR1 as GTSNPN and CDR2 as SVGIG (reference sequence). The CDR3 loop spans 11 amino acids. V lost 1 base to trimming and J lost 8 bases, with 6 bases between them. Written as DNA, the CDR3 is TGTGCCTGGAGTGGACTCCATGAGCAGTTCTTC. It yields the protein CAWSGLHEQFF.

The chain couples TRBV9 to TRBJ1-5; tentative D call: TRBD1 (5 bases). The V end was cut by 0 bases, the J end by 0 bases, with 7 bases between. This CDR3 has 15 amino acids. Germline loops: CDR1 SGDLS, CDR2 YYNGEE. CDR3 nucleotides: TGTGCCAGCAGCGTAGGGACATTTAGCAATCAGCCCCAGCATTTT. Translating it yields CASSVGTFSNQPQHF.

The CDR3 sequence is CASSELAGGLNEQFF. CDR3 nucleotide sequence: TGCGCCAGCAGCGAACTAGCGGGAGGGCTGAATGAGCAGTTCTTC. The V gene is TRBV5-1, the J gene TRBJ2-1, with 13 positions matching TRBD2. Germline values: CDR1 SGHRS, CDR2 YFSETQ. J gave up 7 bases and V 4 bases, and 5 bases lay outside the gene matches. CDR3 length: 15 amino acids.

Details on this clone: An end of the junction does not agree with germline; a read error may underlie this. The chain links TRBV4-1 to TRBJ2-5; D not resolved. Germline V gene lookup returns CDR1 MGHRA and CDR2 YSYEKL. The CDR3 runs 15 residues. CDR3 in DNA: TGCGCCAGCAGCCAAGAGGGCTTCTGGCAAGCGACCCAGTACTTC. Translation: CASSQEGFWQATQYF.

CDR3 loop: CASSDSGANTQYF. The CDR3 DNA sequence: TGTGCCAGCAGTGATAGTGGGGCTAATACGCAGTATTTT. The chain employs TRBV2 and TRBJ2-3, with TRBD1 as a possible D gene (5 bases). The CDR3 is 13 residues long. Trimming left V 3 bases short and J 7 bases short, with 11 bases between. The germline gives CDR1 SNHLY, CDR2 FYNNEI.

The rearrangement joins TRBV6-6 to TRBJ2-1; 8 bases line up with TRBD2. Germline V lookup: CDR1 MNHNY, CDR2 SVGAGI (reference sequence). The CDR3 totals 16 residues. The junction had 11 bases not matched to a gene; V was cut back by 4 bases and J by 6 bases. The CDR3 is CASSFNPGGSFNEQFF. DNA for the CDR3: TGTGCCAGCAGTTTCAACCCGGGAGGGTCGTTCAATGAGCAGTTCTTC.

The J gene is TRBJ2-7, the V gene TRBV6-1; TRBD1 is a possible D gene (5 bases). V lost 2 bases and J lost 3, with 14 bases in between. This CDR3 contains 15 residues. From germline, CDR1 is MNHNS and CDR2 SASEGT. For the CDR3, the DNA is TGTGCCAGCAGTGAAAGGGGATTACTTATCTACGAGCAGTACTTC. Its protein is CASSERGLLIYEQYF.

This sequence joins TRBV5-4 and TRBJ1-2; the D is unclear. V was cut by 9 bases and J by 0 bases, with 15 bases left in between. From germline, CDR1 is SGHNT and CDR2 YYREEE (reference sequence). CDR3 length equals 14 residues. Written as DNA, the CDR3 is TGTGCCACACAACGGGAGGGTTCTAACTATGGCTACACCTTC. Translating gives CATQREGSNYGYTF.

The V call is TRBV28, the J call TRBJ1-2, with D hard to call. The CDR3 runs 14 residues. Germline loops: CDR1 MDHEN, CDR2 SYDVKM. V was shortened by 6 bases and J by 4 bases, with 15 bases between the two germline ends. This chain's CDR3 is CASSNSGMIYGYTF. CDR3 DNA sequence: TGTGCCAGCAGCAACTCCGGGATGATCTATGGCTACACCTTC.

The chain joins TRBV29-1 to TRBJ2-7; 8 nucleotides align to TRBD1. The CDR3 consists of 12 residues. The J segment lost 6 bases and the V segment lost 6 bases, leaving 7 bases of the junction unmatched. Germline values: CDR1 SQVTM, CDR2 ANQGSEA. CDR3 bases: TGCAGCGTGGAAACGACAGGGGTCGAGCAGTACTTC. Its translation is CSVETTGVEQYF.

This sequence joins TRBV9 and TRBJ1-5; D gene uncertain. Germline lookup yields CDR1 SGDLS and CDR2 YYNGEE. The CDR3 has 16 residues. V gave up 9 bases and J gave up 0 bases, with 19 bases separating them. CDR3 residues: CATARPGLFSNQPQHF. DNA of the CDR3: TGTGCCACGGCGCGCCCTGGGCTTTTTAGCAATCAGCCCCAGCATTTT.

This sequence joins TRBV5-6 and TRBJ1-1, with 7 bases matching TRBD1. Germline-derived CDR1 and CDR2 are SGHDT and YYEEEE. This CDR3 contains 14 residues. The V and J ends lost 3 bases and 4 bases, in that order; junction bases with no gene match: 6. The chain's CDR3 is CASSSTGWGTEAFF. In DNA, the CDR3 is TGTGCCAGCAGCTCGACAGGGTGGGGCACTGAAGCTTTCTTT.

The gene calls are TRBV7-2 and TRBJ2-5, with TRBD1 matching 9 bases. Germline assignment: CDR1 SGHTA and CDR2 FQGNSA. V dropped 5 bases and J dropped 5; count of bases not matched to a gene: 9. The CDR3 consists of 15 residues. CDR3 protein: CASSGSGQGTETQYF. For the CDR3, the DNA is TGTGCCAGCAGCGGTTCGGGACAGGGTACTGAGACCCAGTACTTC.

The genes are TRBV30 and TRBJ2-2; D ambiguous. The CDR3 loop spans 13 amino acids. The germline gives CDR1 GTSNPN, CDR2 SVGIG (reference sequence). Trimming pared 3 bases from V and 6 bases from J, leaving 11 bases between. The DNA of the CDR3 is TGTGCCTGGAGCGAGAGTTTGCCCGGGGAGCTGTTTTTT. Amino acid sequence: CAWSESLPGELFF. The full variable domain, in which reference TRBV30 and TRBJ2-2 provide the parts outside the CDR3, is SQTIHQWPATLVQPVGSPLSLECTVEGTSNPNLYWYRQAAGRGLQLLFYSVGIGQISSEVPQNLSASRPQDRQFILSSKKLLLSDSGFYLCAWSESLPGELFFGEGSRLTVL.

The genes are TRBV4-3 and TRBJ1-2; 8 positions match TRBD1. In germline, CDR1 is LGHNA, CDR2 YSLEER. The CDR3 is made up of 18 amino acids. V was pared by 0 bases and J by 2 bases, with 11 bases of the junction left unmatched. The CDR3 sequence: CASSQEWWQGAFNYGYTF. The CDR3 DNA is TGCGCCAGCAGCCAAGAGTGGTGGCAGGGGGCTTTCAACTATGGCTACACCTTC.

The rearrangement links TRBV6-1 to TRBJ2-3; tentative D call: TRBD2 (6 bases). Trimming removed 1 base at V and 4 bases at J, with 12 bases between. The germline V gene encodes CDR1 MNHNS and CDR2 SASEGT. The CDR3 contains 15 residues. The CDR3 protein is CASSEDAGSPDTQYF. DNA for the CDR3: TGTGCCAGCAGTGAAGACGCGGGGAGCCCAGATACGCAGTATTTT.

This chain connects TRBV5-4 to TRBJ1-1, with 7 bases identical to TRBD1. The CDR3 extends over 18 amino acids. CDR1 is SGHNT and CDR2 is YYREEE in the germline V gene (reference sequence). J was trimmed by 0 bases and V by 7 bases; bases with no gene match: 18. The CDR3 DNA reads TGTGCCAGCCCGGGACAGCAGTTCACCCCCGCCTTGAACACTGAAGCTTTCTTT. Translated: CASPGQQFTPALNTEAFF. Together with reference TRBV5-4 and TRBJ1-1, the CDR3 gives the full variable domain: ETGVTQSPTHLIKTRGQQVTLRCSSQSGHNTVSWYQQALGQGPQFIFQYYREEENGRGNFPPRFSGLQFPNYSSELNVNALELDDSALYLCASPGQQFTPALNTEAFFGQGTRLTVV.

V and J are TRBV11-3 and TRBJ1-1; D gene uncertain. V was pared by 3 bases and J by 1 base, with 3 bases between. CDR1 is SGHNT and CDR2 is YENEEA in the germline V gene. The CDR3 sequence is 12 residues long. The CDR3 nucleotides read TGTGCCAGCAGCTTCAAGAACACTGAAGCTTTCTTT. Protein: CASSFKNTEAFF.

The DNA of the CDR3 is TGTGCCAGCAGCTTAAGTGGGGCGGTCTACGAGCAGTACTTC. Protein: CASSLSGAVYEQYF. The rearrangement links TRBV7-3 to TRBJ2-7; D is possibly TRBD1 (5 bases). This CDR3 comprises 14 residues. With 1 base removed from V and 3 bases from J, the gap between germline ends came to 10 bases. Germline loops: CDR1 SGHTA, CDR2 FQGTGA.

CDR3 region: CAWSPGGDEQFF. The CDR3 DNA reads TGTGCCTGGAGCCCAGGGGGCGATGAGCAGTTCTTC. The chain has TRBV30 and TRBJ2-1; 8 bases fit TRBD1. Germline-derived CDR1 and CDR2 are GTSNPN and SVGIG (reference sequence). The CDR3 extends over 12 amino acids. Germline trimming cut 3 bases from V and 8 bases from J; bases unmatched to any gene: 3.

This clone was seen only once. The genes are TRBV11-2 and TRBJ2-7; 14 nucleotides match TRBD2. CDR3 length: 17 amino acids. Germline V lookup: CDR1 SGHAT, CDR2 FQNNGV. With V trimmed by 5 bases and J by 1 base, 7 bases remained unmatched. The CDR3 protein is CASSQGTSGSLSYEQYF. The CDR3 DNA reads as TGTGCCAGCAGCCAAGGGACTAGCGGGAGCCTATCCTACGAGCAGTACTTC.

This sequence joins TRBV6-1 and TRBJ2-7; D may be TRBD1 (5 bases). The length of the CDR3 is 15 residues. The V and J ends lost 4 bases and 1 base respectively, with 14 bases between them. The germline V gene has CDR1 MNHNS and CDR2 SASEGT. CDR3 amino acids: CASSAVGKGSYEQYF. CDR3 DNA: TGTGCCAGCAGTGCCGTTGGAAAGGGGTCCTACGAGCAGTACTTC.

CDR3 sequence reads: CASSLVAGNSYEQYF. CDR3 DNA: TGTGCCAGCAGCTTAGTGGCAGGGAATTCCTACGAGCAGTACTTC. The chain has TRBV7-2 and TRBJ2-7; tentatively, D is TRBD1 (5 bases). CDR1 and CDR2 (germline): SGHTA, FQGNSA. The V and J ends lost 1 base and 1 base respectively, with 11 bases between them. The CDR3 has 15 residues.

The gene calls are TRBV27 and TRBJ2-3; 7 bases line up with TRBD1. The germline gives CDR1 MNHEY, CDR2 SMNVEV (reference sequence). J gave up 2 bases and V 5 bases, and 7 bases lay outside the gene matches. The length of the CDR3 is 15 residues. CDR3 sequence: CASSEWDSYTDTQYF. In DNA, the CDR3 is TGTGCCAGCAGTGAATGGGACAGTTACACAGATACGCAGTATTTT.

This clone has a handful of counts. The chain carries TRBV28 and TRBJ1-4; no reliable D call. Trimming took off 6 bases at V and 6 bases at J, with 11 bases between the two ends. The CDR3 length is 13 residues. Germline V gene sequence: CDR1 MDHEN, CDR2 SYDVKM. CDR3 sequence reads: CASRRGLYEKLFF. CDR3 sequence (DNA): TGTGCCAGCAGACGTGGACTCTATGAAAAACTGTTTTTT.

The chain uses TRBV27 and TRBJ2-5, with D perhaps TRBD1 (6 bases). V lost 6 bases and J lost 0, with 8 bases in between. The CDR3 sequence is 13 residues long. The germline CDR1 and CDR2 sequences are MNHEY and SMNVEV (reference sequence). CDR3 amino acids: CASRQGNQETQYF. CDR3 nucleotide sequence: TGTGCCAGCAGGCAGGGGAACCAAGAGACCCAGTACTTC.

This chain links TRBV5-5 with TRBJ2-5; no firm D call. The J call could be wrong; TRBJ2-7 is a better fit for the DNA end. The CDR3 runs 12 residues. Germline lookup yields CDR1 SGHKS and CDR2 YYEKEE (reference sequence). CDR3 in DNA: TGTGCCAGCAGCTTGCGTCCCCACGAGCAGTACTTC. Translating gives CASSLRPHEQYF.

The chain is built from TRBV4-1 and TRBJ2-1, with D possibly matching TRBD2 (5 bases). CDR3 length: 13 amino acids. V lost 0 bases to trimming and J lost 8 bases, with 8 bases between them. CDR1 and CDR2 (germline): MGHRA, YSYEKL. CDR3 amino acids: CASSQDEGYEQFF. The DNA for the CDR3 is TGCGCCAGCAGCCAAGATGAGGGTTATGAGCAGTTCTTC.

The chain links TRBV4-3 to TRBJ1-5; D uncertain. CDR3 size: 16 residues. V was trimmed by 0 bases and J by 0 bases, leaving 9 bases between them. Germline lookup yields CDR1 LGHNA and CDR2 YSLEER. The CDR3 region is CASSQDWQASNQPQHF. The CDR3 DNA sequence: TGCGCCAGCAGCCAAGATTGGCAGGCTAGCAATCAGCCCCAGCATTTT.

The rearrangement uses TRBV6-1 and TRBJ2-7; 10 bases line up with TRBD2. The CDR3 is made up of 15 amino acids. The V and J ends lost 4 bases and 5 bases, in that order; junction bases with no gene match: 8. Germline assignment: CDR1 MNHNS and CDR2 SASEGT. The CDR3 region is CASSGLAGVGNEQYF. The CDR3 DNA sequence: TGTGCCAGCAGTGGCCTAGCGGGAGTGGGAAACGAGCAGTACTTC.

This clone was counted only a few times. V and J are TRBV4-2 and TRBJ2-5; tentatively, D is TRBD2 (5 bases). There are 17 residues in the CDR3. The germline gives CDR1 LGHNA, CDR2 YNFKEQ. Trimming removed 2 bases from V and 5 bases from J, with 21 bases in between. Written as DNA, the CDR3 is TGTGCCAGCAGCCAACCCAACCCCGAGGGTGTCGGGGAGACCCAGTACTTC. Amino acids: CASSQPNPEGVGETQYF.

This rearrangement joins TRBV14 to TRBJ1-1; a weak D match, TRBD1 (5 bases). Germline CDR1 is SGHDN and CDR2 is FVKESK. The CDR3 is 15 amino acids. V dropped 5 bases and J dropped 3 bases, with 16 bases sitting between them. The CDR3 loop is CASSFRGAIDTEAFF. DNA of the CDR3: TGTGCCAGCAGCTTCCGCGGGGCCATAGACACTGAAGCTTTCTTT.